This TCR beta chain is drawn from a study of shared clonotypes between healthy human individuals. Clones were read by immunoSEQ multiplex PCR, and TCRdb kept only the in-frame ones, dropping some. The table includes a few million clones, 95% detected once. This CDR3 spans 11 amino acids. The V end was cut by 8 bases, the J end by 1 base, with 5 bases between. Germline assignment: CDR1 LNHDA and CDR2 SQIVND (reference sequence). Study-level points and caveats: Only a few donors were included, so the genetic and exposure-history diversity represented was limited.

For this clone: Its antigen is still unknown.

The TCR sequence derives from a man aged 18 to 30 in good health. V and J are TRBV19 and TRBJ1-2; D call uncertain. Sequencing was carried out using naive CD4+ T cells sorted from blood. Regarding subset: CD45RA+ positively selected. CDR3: CASLDNYGYTF. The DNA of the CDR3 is TGTGCCAGTTTGGATAACTATGGCTACACCTTC. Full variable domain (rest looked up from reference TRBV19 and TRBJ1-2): DGGITQSPKYLFRKEGQNVTLSCEQNLNHDAMYWYRQDPGQGLRLIYYSQIVNDFQKGDIAEGYSVSREKKESFPLTVTSAQKNPTAFYLCASLDNYGYTFGSGTRLTVV.